One sample yielded the 28 T cell receptor beta chains listed below, sequenced in a study of cytomegalovirus exposure and HLA in healthy donors. The method was immunoSEQ multiplex PCR; TCRdb's version includes in-frame clones alone and lacks a portion of them. The sample includes some 150,000 clones, around nine tenths seen only once; the top ten take 2.5% to 4%. The specimen was PBMCs. The receptors derive from a woman between 18 and 29 years old in good health and CMV-seropositive.

This clone was detected a few times. The chain links TRBV5-1 to TRBJ2-1, with TRBD2 matching 7 bases. The CDR3 has 14 residues. The V gene end was trimmed by 3 bases and the J gene end by 5 bases; junction bases not matched to a gene: 5. Germline CDR1 is SGHRS and CDR2 is YFSETQ. CDR3 sequence reads: CASSSGTNNNEQFF. As DNA, the CDR3 is TGCGCCAGCAGCTCCGGGACTAATAACAATGAGCAGTTCTTC.

V usage is TRBV6-5 and J usage is TRBJ2-7, with TRBD2 identical over 11 bases. CDR3 length: 14 amino acids. The junction had 3 bases not matched to a gene; V was cut back by 5 bases and J by 3 bases. Per the germline V gene, CDR1 is MNHEY and CDR2 is SVGAGI. CDR3 amino acids: CASSTGTSGYEQYF. The CDR3 DNA reads as TGTGCCAGCAGTACCGGGACTAGCGGCTACGAGCAGTACTTC.

The gene calls are TRBV4-1 and TRBJ1-2, with TRBD1 matching 7 bases. The junction had 6 bases not matched to a gene; V was cut back by 4 bases and J by 4 bases. The CDR3 loop spans 14 amino acids. CDR1 and CDR2 (germline): MGHRA, YSYEKL. This CDR3 is CASSRTGAGYGYTF. CDR3 in DNA: TGCGCCAGCAGCCGTACAGGGGCGGGCTATGGCTACACCTTC.

The chain has TRBV27 and TRBJ1-4, with 7 bases matching TRBD1. The germline gives CDR1 MNHEY, CDR2 SMNVEV (reference sequence). The CDR3 sequence is 19 residues long. The ends lost 2 bases at V and 8 bases at J; junction bases unmatched: 20. The CDR3 loop reads CASSLGPLDVTGVTEKLFF. CDR3 sequence (DNA): TGTGCCAGCAGTTTAGGCCCCCTAGATGTAACAGGGGTCACGGAAAAACTGTTTTTT. The whole variable domain, remainder taken from reference TRBV27 and TRBJ1-4, is EAQVTQNPRYLITVTGKKLTVTCSQNMNHEYMSWYRQDPGLGLRQIYYSMNVEVTDKGDVPEGYKVSRKEKRNFPLILESPSPNQTSLYFCASSLGPLDVTGVTEKLFFGSGTQLSVL.

The rearrangement uses TRBV29-1 and TRBJ2-5; weak D call: TRBD2 (7 bases). CDR1 is SQVTM, CDR2 ANQGSEA, per germline. The CDR3 extends over 13 amino acids. Deletions cut 8 bases from V and 5 bases from J, with 18 bases between. CDR3 amino acids: CSPKGGPGETQYF. Here the CDR3 DNA reads TGCAGCCCAAAGGGGGGGCCGGGGGAGACCCAGTACTTC.

The genes are TRBV6-5 and TRBJ1-1; 8 bases line up with TRBD1. The V segment lost 4 bases and the J segment 5 bases; nucleotides outside the gene matches: 6. The germline CDR1 and CDR2 sequences are MNHEY and SVGAGI. This CDR3 is built from 14 residues. CDR3 residues: CASSSLQGGTEAFF. The CDR3 DNA is TGTGCCAGCAGTTCCCTACAGGGGGGGACTGAAGCTTTCTTT.

This clone has a single count. This rearrangement joins TRBV2 to TRBJ2-5, with 11 bases matching TRBD2. CDR1 and CDR2 (germline): SNHLY, FYNNEI. The V and J ends lost 5 bases and 7 bases, in that order; junction bases with no gene match: 12. The CDR3 has 16 amino acids. The CDR3 region is CASSLVAGGSQGTQYF. As DNA, the CDR3 is TGTGCCAGCAGTTTAGTAGCGGGAGGGTCCCAGGGGACCCAGTACTTC. The whole variable domain, filled in from reference TRBV2 and TRBJ2-5, reads EPEVTQTPSHQVTQMGQEVILRCVPISNHLYFYWYRQILGQKVEFLVSFYNNEISEKSEIFDDQFSVERPDGSNFTLKIRSTKLEDSAMYFCASSLVAGGSQGTQYFGPGTRLLVL.

The chain employs TRBV7-8 and TRBJ1-1; maybe TRBD1 (6 bases). CDR3 length: 15 amino acids. From germline, CDR1 is SGHVS and CDR2 FQNEAQ. V was trimmed by 2 bases and J by 4 bases, leaving 14 bases between them. CDR3 sequence reads: CASSLRDIQGTEAFF. The CDR3 region has the DNA TGTGCCAGCAGCTTACGGGACATCCAAGGCACTGAAGCTTTCTTT. Full variable domain (remainder filled in from reference TRBV7-8 and TRBJ1-1): GAGVSQSPRYKVAKRGQDVALRCDPISGHVSLFWYQQALGQGPEFLTYFQNEAQLDKSGLPSDRFFAERPEGSVSTLKIQRTQQEDSAVYLCASSLRDIQGTEAFFGQGTRLTVV.

Only a few counts were recorded for this clone. The chain has TRBV11-2 and TRBJ2-7; 8 nucleotides align to TRBD2. V lost 1 base and J lost 4; bases outside the gene matches: 3. The CDR3 has 14 amino acids. The germline CDR1 and CDR2 sequences are SGHAT and FQNNGV. CDR3 residues: CASSLVAGIYEQYF. The CDR3 DNA reads TGTGCCAGCAGCTTAGTAGCGGGGATTTACGAGCAGTACTTC.

The chain is built from TRBV4-3 and TRBJ2-7; D might be TRBD1 (6 bases). The CDR3 length is 14 residues. V was shortened by 0 bases and J by 2 bases, with 8 bases between the two germline ends. Germline CDR1 LGHNA, CDR2 YSLEER. The CDR3 DNA is TGCGCCAGCAGCCAAGACCGGACAGCCTACGAGCAGTACTTC. Translating gives CASSQDRTAYEQYF.

The J gene is TRBJ2-1, the V gene TRBV5-1; 12 bases are shared with TRBD2. CDR3 size: 17 residues. Per the germline V gene, CDR1 is SGHRS and CDR2 is YFSETQ. J gave up 8 bases and V 5 bases, and 14 bases lay outside the gene matches. The CDR3 DNA is TGCGCCAGCAGACCCAATTCAGGACTAGCGGGATCCTATGAGCAGTTCTTC. Translating it yields CASRPNSGLAGSYEQFF. The variable domain in full, with the rest retrieved from reference TRBV5-1 and TRBJ2-1, is KAGVTQTPRYLIKTRGQQVTLSCSPISGHRSVSWYQQTPGQGLQFLFEYFSETQRNKGNFPGRFSGRQFSNSRSEMNVSTLELGDSALYLCASRPNSGLAGSYEQFFGPGTRLTVL.

The genes are TRBV10-3 and TRBJ2-7, with a possible D match to TRBD2 (5 bases). V lost 4 bases, J lost 4 bases, and 8 bases lay in between. Germline V CDR1 and CDR2: ENHRY, SYGVKD. The CDR3 consists of 12 residues. CDR3 DNA sequence: TGTGCCATCAGTGCCCCGGGGTACGAGCAGTACTTC. It yields the protein CAISAPGYEQYF.

This rearrangement joins TRBV27 to TRBJ2-7; 10 positions match TRBD1. Trimming at V came to 4 bases and at J to 3 bases, leaving 6 bases not matched to a gene. There are 15 residues in the CDR3. Germline assignment: CDR1 MNHEY and CDR2 SMNVEV (reference sequence). The chain's CDR3 is CASSWTGGINYEQYF. The CDR3 region has the DNA TGTGCCAGCAGTTGGACAGGGGGAATTAACTACGAGCAGTACTTC.

The chain has TRBV25-1 and TRBJ1-3; D is perhaps TRBD1 (5 bases). There are 15 residues in the CDR3. V gave up 3 bases and J gave up 0 bases, with 9 bases separating them. Germline CDR1 and CDR2: MGHDK and SYGVNS. The CDR3 here is CASSDGGGSGNTIYF. The CDR3 DNA reads as TGTGCCAGCAGTGATGGGGGAGGCTCTGGAAACACCATATATTTT.

The rearrangement links TRBV9 to TRBJ2-3; TRBD2 agrees at 14 bases. Per the germline V gene, CDR1 is SGDLS and CDR2 is YYNGEE. Trimming at V came to 4 bases and at J to 1 base, leaving 8 bases not matched to a gene. This CDR3 has 18 amino acids. CDR3 in DNA: TGTGCCAGCAGCCCCAGACTAGCGGGAGGGCCAGGCACAGATACGCAGTATTTT. Amino acids: CASSPRLAGGPGTDTQYF.

The genes are TRBV21-1 and TRBJ1-3. TRBV21-1 corresponds to a pseudogene. The CDR3 consists of 15 residues. CDR3 protein: CASGRERDSGNTIYF. The CDR3 coding sequence is TGTGCCAGTGGGAGGGAGAGGGACTCTGGAAACACCATATATTTT.

The chain carries TRBV5-6 and TRBJ1-1, with D possibly TRBD1 on 5 matching bases. This CDR3 region has 15 residues. V was clipped by 4 bases and J by 3 bases, with 16 bases between them. Germline assignment: CDR1 SGHDT and CDR2 YYEEEE. The CDR3 region is CASSPLSGGDTEAFF. The CDR3, as DNA: TGTGCCAGCAGCCCACTTTCGGGGGGGGACACTGAAGCTTTCTTT.

The DNA for the CDR3 is TGCGCCAGCAGCCAAGGACTAGATTACACCGGGGAGCTGTTTTTT. Amino acid sequence: CASSQGLDYTGELFF. This chain uses TRBV4-3 with TRBJ2-2, with D possibly TRBD2 on 6 matching bases. The CDR3 spans 15 residues. Trimming cost V 1 base and J 3 bases, with 9 bases left between them. The germline gives CDR1 LGHNA, CDR2 YSLEER.

This chain links TRBV5-1 with TRBJ2-1; maybe TRBD2 (6 bases). With 4 bases removed from V and 8 bases from J, the gap between germline ends came to 19 bases. Germline CDR1 is SGHRS and CDR2 is YFSETQ. This CDR3 has 15 residues. DNA for the CDR3: TGCGCCAGCAGCGGAGGGCCTGCTCAGGACTATGAGCAGTTCTTC. The encoded protein is CASSGGPAQDYEQFF.

The V gene is TRBV2, the J gene TRBJ2-2; D is perhaps TRBD1 (5 bases). Trimming cost V 4 bases and J 2 bases, with 14 bases left between them. The CDR3 length is 16 residues. Germline-derived CDR1 and CDR2 are SNHLY and FYNNEI. CDR3 in DNA: TGTGCCAGCAGTGTTAGACAGATACTAAACACCGGGGAGCTGTTTTTT. Amino acids: CASSVRQILNTGELFF.

V usage is TRBV19 and J usage is TRBJ1-1; 12 nucleotides agree with TRBD1. Germline CDR1 and CDR2: LNHDA and SQIVND (reference sequence). V dropped 5 bases and J dropped 8; count of bases not matched to a gene: 3. The length of the CDR3 is 13 residues. Here the CDR3 DNA reads TGTGCCAGTAGTGGCGGGACAGGGGGCGAAGCTTTCTTT. Translated, it gives CASSGGTGGEAFF. Complete variable domain (other parts from reference TRBV19 and TRBJ1-1): DGGITQSPKYLFRKEGQNVTLSCEQNLNHDAMYWYRQDPGQGLRLIYYSQIVNDFQKGDIAEGYSVSREKKESFPLTVTSAQKNPTAFYLCASSGGTGGEAFFGQGTRLTVV.

V is TRBV28 and J is TRBJ2-1; 7 nucleotides agree with TRBD1. The length of the CDR3 is 18 residues. Germline V lookup: CDR1 MDHEN, CDR2 SYDVKM. V was pared by 7 bases and J by 7 bases, with 22 bases of the junction left unmatched. DNA of the CDR3: TGTGCCAGCAACGTTTTCTCGGCTGTAGGGGGCATTATGAATGAGCAGTTCTTC. The encoded protein is CASNVFSAVGGIMNEQFF.

The chain couples TRBV21-1 to TRBJ1-1; TRBD1, as called in the table, went unchecked against the DNA. TRBV21-1 counts as a pseudogene. This CDR3 is built from 14 residues. In nucleotides, the CDR3 is TGTGCCAGCGGAACATGGACAGATAACACTGAAGCTTTCTTT. Encoded protein: CASGTWTDNTEAFF.

The gene calls are TRBV5-1 and TRBJ2-2; D is undetermined. Germline V gives CDR1 SGHRS, CDR2 YFSETQ. V lost 0 bases and J 1 base, leaving 10 bases between the germline ends. The CDR3 covers 16 residues. The CDR3 DNA sequence: TGCGCCAGCAGCTTGGCGGCAGGCTTGAACACCGGGGAGCTGTTTTTT. It codes for CASSLAAGLNTGELFF.

The chain links TRBV28 to TRBJ2-7, with 7 positions matching TRBD2. V gave up 5 bases and J gave up 3 bases; unmatched junction bases: 7. Germline V gene data show CDR1 as MDHEN and CDR2 as SYDVKM. The CDR3 has 14 residues. The CDR3 DNA reads as TGTGCCAGCAGTCGTCTAGCGGTCAACTACGAGCAGTACTTC. Its translation is CASSRLAVNYEQYF.

In this sample, this clone turned up a few times. The sample holds other DNA sequences that translate to the same CDR3. The CDR3, as DNA: TGTGCCAGCAGCTTAGGACAGCTCTACGAGCAGTACTTC. Protein sequence: CASSLGQLYEQYF. This chain links TRBV11-2 with TRBJ2-7; D possibly corresponds to TRBD1 (5 bases). V was trimmed by 1 base and J by 3 bases, leaving 7 bases between them. This CDR3 has 13 residues. Germline values: CDR1 SGHAT, CDR2 FQNNGV. The full variable domain, rest sourced from reference TRBV11-2 and TRBJ2-7, is EAGVAQSPRYKIIEKRQSVAFWCNPISGHATLYWYQQILGQGPKLLIQFQNNGVVDDSQLPKDRFSAERLKGVDSTLKIQPAKLEDSAVYLCASSLGQLYEQYFGPGTRLTVT.

The chain couples TRBV12-5 to TRBJ1-2; D call uncertain. V lost 0 bases, J lost 6 bases, and 11 bases lay in between. The CDR3 consists of 14 residues. Germline V lookup: CDR1 LGHNT, CDR2 FRNRAP. CDR3 coding DNA: TGTGCTAGTGGTTTGGTACCGGGGAGCGATGGCTACACCTTC. This codes for CASGLVPGSDGYTF. The full variable domain, in which reference TRBV12-5 and TRBJ1-2 provide the parts outside the CDR3, is DARVTQTPRHKVTEMGQEVTMRCQPILGHNTVFWYRQTMMQGLELLAYFRNRAPLDDSGMPKDRFSAEMPDATLATLKIQPSEPRDSAVYFCASGLVPGSDGYTFGSGTRLTVV.

The chain couples TRBV28 to TRBJ1-3; D remains ambiguous. This CDR3 contains 15 residues. With 6 bases removed from V and 5 bases from J, the gap between germline ends came to 17 bases. CDR1 MDHEN and CDR2 SYDVKM come from the germline V gene. CDR3: CASSQSIFLRNTIYF. The CDR3 DNA reads as TGTGCCAGCAGCCAAAGCATATTTCTTAGAAACACCATATATTTT.